This T cell receptor (beta chain) appears in the sequencing data of a study of blood T cell repertoires in COVID-19. In the study overall: PBMCs, B-cell-depleted T cells, or T cells were the source of the cDNA or gDNA that made up the material.

Trimming pared 8 bases from V and 6 bases from J, leaving 13 bases between. The germline V gene encodes CDR1 MNHEY and CDR2 SVGAGI. The CDR3 has 12 residues. This clone appeared once. Clones were sequenced by immunoSEQ multiplex PCR, and TCRdb holds only the in-frame ones, with some missing. The table records approximately 280,000 clones, around nine tenths of them present only once. The sample was peripheral blood. This clonotype was sampled from a man aged 35-49 years with acute or convalescent COVID-19. This sequence joins TRBV6-5 and TRBJ1-2; D is unclear. CDR3 bases: TGTGCCAGCTTCCGAGGGTTGGATGGCTACACCTTC. As protein: CASFRGLDGYTF.